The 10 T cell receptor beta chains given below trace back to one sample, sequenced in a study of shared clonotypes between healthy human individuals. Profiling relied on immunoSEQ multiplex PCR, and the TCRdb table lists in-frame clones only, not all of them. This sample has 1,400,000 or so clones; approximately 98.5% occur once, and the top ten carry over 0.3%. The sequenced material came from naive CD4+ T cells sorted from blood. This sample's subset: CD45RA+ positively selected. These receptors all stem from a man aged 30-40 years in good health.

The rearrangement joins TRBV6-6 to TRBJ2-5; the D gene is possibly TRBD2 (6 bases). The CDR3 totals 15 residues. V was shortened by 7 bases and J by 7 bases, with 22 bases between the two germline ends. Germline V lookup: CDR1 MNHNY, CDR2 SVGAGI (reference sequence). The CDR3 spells CASNLLLGGMGTQYF. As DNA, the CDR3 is TGTGCCAGCAATTTACTCTTGGGCGGGATGGGGACCCAGTACTTC.

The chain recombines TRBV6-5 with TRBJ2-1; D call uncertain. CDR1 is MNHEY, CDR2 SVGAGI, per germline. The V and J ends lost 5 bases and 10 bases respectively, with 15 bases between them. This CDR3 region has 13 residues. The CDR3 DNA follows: TGTGCCAGCAGTCCCCTCCTCCCTGGGGAGCAGTTCTTC. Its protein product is CASSPLLPGEQFF.

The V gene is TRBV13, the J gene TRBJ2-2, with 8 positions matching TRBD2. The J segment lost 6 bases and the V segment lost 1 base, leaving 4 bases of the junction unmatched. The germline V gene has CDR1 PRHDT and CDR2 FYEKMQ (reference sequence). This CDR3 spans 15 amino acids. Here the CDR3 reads CASSLAGGQAGELFF. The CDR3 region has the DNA TGTGCCAGCAGCTTAGCGGGAGGGCAGGCCGGGGAGCTGTTTTTT.

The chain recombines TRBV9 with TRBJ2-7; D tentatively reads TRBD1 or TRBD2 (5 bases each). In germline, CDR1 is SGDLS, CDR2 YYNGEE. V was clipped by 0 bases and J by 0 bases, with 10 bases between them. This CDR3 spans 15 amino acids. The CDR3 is CASSVAGDGSYEQYF. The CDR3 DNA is TGTGCCAGCAGCGTAGCCGGGGACGGCTCCTACGAGCAGTACTTC.

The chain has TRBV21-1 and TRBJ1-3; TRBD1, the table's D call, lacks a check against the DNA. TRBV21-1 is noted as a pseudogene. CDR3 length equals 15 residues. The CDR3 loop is CASSKGRTGNKTIYF. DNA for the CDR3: TGTGCCAGCAGCAAAGGAAGGACAGGCAACAAGACCATATATTTT.

DNA for the CDR3: TGTGCCAGCAGCCCGGGGGGGACTAGGCTGTCCGATGAGCAGTTCTTC. Its translation: CASSPGGTRLSDEQFF. The rearrangement links TRBV7-2 to TRBJ2-1; the match to TRBD2 covers 8 bases. Germline V lookup: CDR1 SGHTA, CDR2 FQGNSA. Germline trimming cut 5 bases from V and 8 bases from J; bases unmatched to any gene: 14. The CDR3 contains 16 residues.

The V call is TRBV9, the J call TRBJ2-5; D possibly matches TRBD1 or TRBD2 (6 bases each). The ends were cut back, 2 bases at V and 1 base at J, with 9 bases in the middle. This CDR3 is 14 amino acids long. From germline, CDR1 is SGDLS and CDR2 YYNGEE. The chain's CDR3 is CASSVEGVQETQYF. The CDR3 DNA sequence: TGTGCCAGCAGCGTGGAGGGGGTCCAAGAGACCCAGTACTTC.

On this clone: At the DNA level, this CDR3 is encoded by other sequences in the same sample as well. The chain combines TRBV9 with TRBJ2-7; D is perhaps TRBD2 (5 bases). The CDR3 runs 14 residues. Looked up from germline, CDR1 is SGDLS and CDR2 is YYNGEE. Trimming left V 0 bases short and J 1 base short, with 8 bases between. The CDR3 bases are TGTGCCAGCAGCGTAGCAGAGGGTTCCTACGAGCAGTACTTC. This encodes CASSVAEGSYEQYF.

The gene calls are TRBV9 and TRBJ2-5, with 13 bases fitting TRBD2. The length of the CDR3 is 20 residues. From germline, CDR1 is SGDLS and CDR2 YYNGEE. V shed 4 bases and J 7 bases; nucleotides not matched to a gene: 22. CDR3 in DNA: TGTGCCAGCAGCCCACGAGATCAAGGACTAGCGGGAGCCATCGGGGGGACCCAGTACTTC. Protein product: CASSPRDQGLAGAIGGTQYF.

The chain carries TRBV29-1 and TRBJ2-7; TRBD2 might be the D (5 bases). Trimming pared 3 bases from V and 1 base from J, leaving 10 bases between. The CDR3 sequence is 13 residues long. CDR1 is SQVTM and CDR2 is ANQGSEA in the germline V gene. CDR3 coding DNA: TGCAGCGTTGATCATAGCGATTCCTACGAGCAGTACTTC. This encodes CSVDHSDSYEQYF.